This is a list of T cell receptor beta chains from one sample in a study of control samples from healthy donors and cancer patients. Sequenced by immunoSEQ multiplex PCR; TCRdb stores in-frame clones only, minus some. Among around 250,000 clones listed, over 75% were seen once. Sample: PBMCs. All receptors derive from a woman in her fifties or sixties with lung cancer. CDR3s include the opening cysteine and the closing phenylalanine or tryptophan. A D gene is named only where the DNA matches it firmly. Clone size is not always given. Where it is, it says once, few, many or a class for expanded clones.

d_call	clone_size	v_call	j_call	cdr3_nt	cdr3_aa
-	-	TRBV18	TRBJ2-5	TGTGCCAGCTCACCACCTAATCCGGGACTTCCCGCCCAGTACTTC	CASSPPNPGLPAQYF
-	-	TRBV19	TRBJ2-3	TGTGCCAGTACCCTGGGTGGGGTGTCTGGCACAGATACGCAGTATTTT	CASTLGGVSGTDTQYF
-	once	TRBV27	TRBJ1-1	TGTGCCAGCAGTTTATTCGGCAGGAACACTGAAGCTTTCTTT	CASSLFGRNTEAFF
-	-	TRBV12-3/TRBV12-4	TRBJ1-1	TGTGCCAGCAGTTTGCGTCCAGGGGCTGAAGCTTTCTTT	CASSLRPGAEAFF
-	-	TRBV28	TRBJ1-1	TGTGCCAGCACGGAGGATGGTTTCACTGAAGCTTTCTTT	CASTEDGFTEAFF
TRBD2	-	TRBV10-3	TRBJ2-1	TGTGCCACCTACCCGGGACTAGCGGAGGGGGGCGGTGAGCAGTTCTTC	CATYPGLAEGGGEQFF
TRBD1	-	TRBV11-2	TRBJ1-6	TGTGCCAGCAGCGCAGACAGGGGCTTTAGTAGTTCACCCCTCCACTTT	CASSADRGFSSSPLHF
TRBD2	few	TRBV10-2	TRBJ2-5	TGCGCCAGCAGTGAGTCGCGGCGGGAGGTCCCACCGAGGGTTAAGACCCAGTACTTC	CASSESRREVPPRVKTQYF
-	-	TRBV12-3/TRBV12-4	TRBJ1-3	TGTGCCAGCAGCCAGATCAGAAACACCATATATTTT	CASSQIRNTIYF
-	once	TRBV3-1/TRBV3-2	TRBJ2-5	TGTGCCAGCAGCCAATTCACCACTCCCGCAGAGACCCAGTACTTC	CASSQFTTPAETQYF
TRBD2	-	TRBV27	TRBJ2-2	TGTGCCAGCAGTTTATACATGAGGACTAGCGGGGGCACCGGGGAGCTGTTTTTT	CASSLYMRTSGGTGELFF
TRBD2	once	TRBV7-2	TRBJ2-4	TGTGCCAGCAGCTCGGGACTAGCGGGGGTGAAGCAGTACTTC	CASSSGLAGVKQYF
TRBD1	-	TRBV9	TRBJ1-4	TGTGCCAGCAGCGTAGGGACAGGGGGGCGTGAAAAACTGTTTTTT	CASSVGTGGREKLFF
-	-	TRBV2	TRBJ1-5	TGTGCCAGCAGTGACCACTCCAGGGCTGGCTTTGGCAATCAGCCCCAGCATTTT	CASSDHSRAGFGNQPQHF
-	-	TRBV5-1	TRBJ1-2	TGCGCCAGCAGCCAAGACACCTCTAACTATGGCTACACCTTC	CASSQDTSNYGYTF
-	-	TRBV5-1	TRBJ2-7	TGCGCCAGCAGCTTGGAATCTTCGTTGGGGGGAGAGCAGTACTTC	CASSLESSLGGEQYF
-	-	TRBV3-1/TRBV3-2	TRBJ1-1	TGTGCCAGCAGCCAAGAAGGAGGGAGGGAAGCTTTCTTT	CASSQEGGREAFF
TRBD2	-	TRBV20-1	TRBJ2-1	TGCAGTGCTAGTCGACTAGCGGACGGTGAGCAGTTCTTC	CSASRLADGEQFF
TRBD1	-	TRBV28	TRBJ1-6	TGTGCCAGCAGTTTAGTAACCCCACAGGGGGCCCTCCACTTT	CASSLVTPQGALHF
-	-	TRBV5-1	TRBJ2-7	TGCGCCAGCAGCTTGGAAGCCGACTCCTACGAGCAGTACTTC	CASSLEADSYEQYF
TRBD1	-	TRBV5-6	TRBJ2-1	TGTGCCAGCAGCCCCGGGACAGGGATAGGTGAGCAGTTCTTC	CASSPGTGIGEQFF
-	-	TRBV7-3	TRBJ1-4	TGTGCCAGCAGCCGTATTCACGGCGAAAAACTGTTTTTT	CASSRIHGEKLFF
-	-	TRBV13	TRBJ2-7	TGTGCCAGCAGCTTACCGCGCTCCTACGAGCAGTACTTC	CASSLPRSYEQYF
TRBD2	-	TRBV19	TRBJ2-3	TGTGCCAGTAGTACCAGACTAGCGGGGGCGGATACGCAGTATTTT	CASSTRLAGADTQYF
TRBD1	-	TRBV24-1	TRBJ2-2	TGTGCCACCAGCGTAGGACAGGGGGGCACCGGGGAGCTGTTTTTT	CATSVGQGGTGELFF
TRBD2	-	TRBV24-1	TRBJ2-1	TGTGCCACCAGTGAACGGACTAGCGGTTCCTACAATGAGCAGTTCTTC	CATSERTSGSYNEQFF
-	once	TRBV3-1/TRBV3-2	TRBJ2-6	TGTGCCAGCAGCCAAGTTCCGGCCTACTCTGGGGCCAACGTCCTGACTTTC	CASSQVPAYSGANVLTF
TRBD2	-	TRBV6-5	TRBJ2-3	TGTGCCAGCAGTTCCCCCGCGGGGGGGGATACGCAGTATTTT	CASSSPAGGDTQYF
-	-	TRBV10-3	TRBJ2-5	TGTGCCATCGGGGGCGGGTCAGGGAAAAATCAAGAGACCCAGTACTTC	CAIGGGSGKNQETQYF
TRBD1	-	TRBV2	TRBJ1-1	TGTGCCAGCAGGGGACAGACGTTGACTGAAGCTTTCTTT	CASRGQTLTEAFF
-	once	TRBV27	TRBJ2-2	TGTGCCAGCAGAATGCTGGGTGGACTTGGCACCGGGGAGCTGTTTTTT	CASRMLGGLGTGELFF
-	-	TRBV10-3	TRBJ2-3	TGTGCCATCAGTGAGTCGAGGGGGTGGATAGATACGCAGTATTTT	CAISESRGWIDTQYF
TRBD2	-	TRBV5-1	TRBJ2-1	TGCGCCAGCAGCTTGGTCCTAGCGGGAGCATACAATGAGCAGTTCTTC	CASSLVLAGAYNEQFF
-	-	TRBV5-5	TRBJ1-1	TGTGCCAGCAAAGTTTGGGGGCAAACTGAAGCTTTCTTT	CASKVWGQTEAFF
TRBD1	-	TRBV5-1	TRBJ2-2	TGCGCCAGCAGCCCGCCCGGGACAGGGGAAACCGGGGAGCTGTTTTTT	CASSPPGTGETGELFF
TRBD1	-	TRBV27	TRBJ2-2	TGTGCCAGCACAAGACAGGGGGCGTTTTACACCGGGGAGCTGTTTTTT	CASTRQGAFYTGELFF
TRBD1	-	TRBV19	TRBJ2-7	TGTGCCAGTAGTGAGACAGGGGGCTACGAGCAGTACTTC	CASSETGGYEQYF
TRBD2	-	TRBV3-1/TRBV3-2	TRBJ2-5	TGTGCCAGCAGCTTACGGGGGGGCCAAGAGACCCAGTACTTC	CASSLRGGQETQYF
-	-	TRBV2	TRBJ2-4	TGTGCCAGCAACCGGGACGGCAACATTCAGTACTTC	CASNRDGNIQYF
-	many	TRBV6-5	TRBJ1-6	TGTGCCAGCAGTCTTTTGTATTCACCCCTCCACTTT	CASSLLYSPLHF
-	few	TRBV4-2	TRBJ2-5	TGTGCCAGCAGCCAAGATCGGGACTCCCCCCAGTACTTC	CASSQDRDSPQYF
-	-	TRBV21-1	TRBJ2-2	TGTGCCAGCACCGGGAGGGGACAGGGGGCCACCGGGGAGCTGTTTTTT	CASTGRGQGATGELFF
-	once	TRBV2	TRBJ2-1	TGTGCCAGCAGTGTAGAATATGAGCAGTTCTTC	CASSVEYEQFF
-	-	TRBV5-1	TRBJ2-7	TGCGCCAGCAGCTTGGACATAGTTACCTACGAGCAGTACTTC	CASSLDIVTYEQYF
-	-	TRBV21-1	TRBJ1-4	TGTGCCAGCAGCAAACCCGACCCAACTAATGAAAAACTGTTTTTT	CASSKPDPTNEKLFF
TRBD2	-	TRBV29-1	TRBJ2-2	TGCAGCGGCCGGGGGGGGAGTAACACCGGGGAGCTGTTTTTT	CSGRGGSNTGELFF
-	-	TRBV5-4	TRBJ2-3	TGTGCCAGCAGCTTGAAGAGGGTAGGGTGGCGGGACCCCTCCAGAGATACGCAGTATTTT	CASSLKRVGWRDPSRDTQYF
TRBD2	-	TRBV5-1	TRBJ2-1	TGCGCCAGCAGCTTCCCCCTGGCGGGGGGTTGGGACAATGAGCAGTTCTTC	CASSFPLAGGWDNEQFF
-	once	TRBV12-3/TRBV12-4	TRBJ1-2	TGTGCCAGCAGTTTCCAATACTATGGCTACACCTTC	CASSFQYYGYTF
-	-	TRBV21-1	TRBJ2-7	TGTGCCAGCAGCAAAGTTACGGACAGCCATCACTACGAGCAGTACTTC	CASSKVTDSHHYEQYF
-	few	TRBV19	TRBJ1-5	TGTGCCAGTAGTATCTCTCGAGGGTCCCAGCATTTT	CASSISRGSQHF
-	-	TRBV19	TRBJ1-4	TGTGCCAGTAGTATCAGGACGGTTGAAAAACTGTTTTTT	CASSIRTVEKLFF
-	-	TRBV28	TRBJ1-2	TGTGCCAGCAGCGGGGGGCCCGATGGCTACACCTTC	CASSGGPDGYTF
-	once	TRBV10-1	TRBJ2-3	TGCGCCAGCAGTGATCTCCTGTCCACAGATACGCAGTATTTT	CASSDLLSTDTQYF
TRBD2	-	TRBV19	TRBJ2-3	TGTGCCAGTAGTATAGGAGGGACTAGCGCAGATACGCAGTATTTT	CASSIGGTSADTQYF
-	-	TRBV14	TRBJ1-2	TGTGCCAGCGAAGGACACGGTACCTCGTATGGCTACACCTTC	CASEGHGTSYGYTF
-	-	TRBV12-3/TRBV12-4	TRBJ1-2	TGTGCCAGCAGCTATAACTATGGCTACACCTTC	CASSYNYGYTF